This entry lists 2 T cell receptor beta chains sequenced from one sample in a study of T cell responses to AZD1222 COVID-19 vaccine. The repertoire was sequenced with immunoSEQ multiplex PCR; TCRdb's copy has only in-frame clones and lacks some. The table records some 190,000 clones, 85% to 90% of them present only once. Source: peripheral blood, taken on day 0 of AZD1222 vaccination. The receptors were gathered from an adult in good health.

J is TRBJ2-7 and V is TRBV20-1, with TRBD1 matching over 8 bases. In germline, CDR1 is DFQATT, CDR2 SNEGSKA (reference sequence). There are 14 residues in the CDR3. The junction had 4 bases not matched to a gene; V was cut back by 3 bases and J by 0 bases. The CDR3 region is CSASRDRYSYEQYF. CDR3 nucleotides: TGCAGTGCTAGTAGGGACAGGTACTCCTACGAGCAGTACTTC.

The chain recombines TRBV6-5 with TRBJ2-1; no definite D call. Per the germline V gene, CDR1 is MNHEY and CDR2 is SVGAGI. The V and J ends lost 0 bases and 5 bases respectively, with 11 bases between them. The CDR3 covers 15 residues. CDR3 loop: CASSYSRLGNNEQFF. Here the CDR3 DNA reads TGTGCCAGCAGTTACTCGCGTCTTGGGAACAATGAGCAGTTCTTC.